This T cell receptor (beta chain) originates from a study of cytomegalovirus exposure and HLA in healthy donors. CDR3 length: 16 amino acids. V gave up 0 bases and J gave up 4 bases, with 15 bases separating them. CDR1 is MGHRA, CDR2 YSYEKL, per germline. The study's findings and limits: Presence/absence analyses treated sequencing depth as roughly uniform across donors.

Primers for the PCR totalled 60 Vbeta and 13 Jbeta. The assay was immunoSEQ multiplex PCR, and TCRdb's table has in-frame clones only and misses some. The sample has approximately 61,000 clones, approximately 72% seen once. With regard to this clone: What it recognizes is unknown.

The clonotype comes from a man aged 50-59 years in good health and CMV-seropositive. The chain combines TRBV4-1 with TRBJ2-5; D not resolved. What was sequenced was PBMCs. The CDR3 DNA is TGCGCCAGCAGCCAAGAAGGCCGGCGGAGCCGAGAGACCCAGTACTTC. Translated, it gives CASSQEGRRSRETQYF.